This T cell receptor beta chain was observed in a study of T cell responses to AZD1222 COVID-19 vaccine. Produced via immunoSEQ multiplex PCR; TCRdb's table is partial and in-frame only. The sample lists roughly 110,000 clones; 90% were seen once. There are 13 residues in the CDR3. Germline CDR1 MNHEY, CDR2 SMNVEV (reference sequence). The V end was cut by 5 bases, the J end by 8 bases, with 15 bases between. The sample was peripheral blood, taken 28 days after the second AZD1222 dose. The chain employs TRBV27 and TRBJ1-1; D is perhaps TRBD1 (6 bases). The clonotype originates from an adult who received the AZD1222 COVID-19 vaccine. The CDR3 DNA is TGTGCCAGCAGTCGCCCCCCCAGGGGAGAAGCTTTCTTT. Amino acid sequence: CASSRPPRGEAFF.